These 23 T cell receptor beta chains came from one sample sequenced in a study of shared clonotypes between healthy human individuals. Here immunoSEQ multiplex PCR was the method, and the copy in TCRdb shows in-frame clones only, minus some. The sample lists 2 million to 2.5 million clones, approximately 93% occurring once. The sample was naive CD4+ T cells from PBMCs. Specified subset: CD45RA+ positively selected. The receptors derive from a man aged 18 to 29 in good health. Some clones in this sample may be carry-over from other donors' samples.

This chain joins TRBV19 and TRBJ2-5, with D perhaps assigned TRBD1 or TRBD2 (6 bases each). The DNA end lines up better with TRBJ2-7; the J call may be wrong. This CDR3 region has 14 residues. Germline V CDR1 and CDR2: LNHDA, SQIVND (reference sequence). The CDR3 spells CASRPGADSYEQYF. In DNA, the CDR3 is TGTGCCAGTAGGCCGGGGGCCGATTCCTACGAGCAGTACTTC.

This chain connects TRBV5-1 to TRBJ2-5; tentative D call: TRBD2 (6 bases). The V gene's germline CDR1 is SGHRS and CDR2 YFSETQ. This CDR3 region has 16 residues. The V gene lost 1 base and the J gene lost 4 bases, with 17 bases spanning the gap. The DNA of the CDR3 is TGCGCCAGCAGCTTGCACCCCCCCAAGGGAGGAGAGACCCAGTACTTC. It codes for CASSLHPPKGGETQYF.

The chain uses TRBV20-1 and TRBJ2-4, with 7 bases fitting TRBD2. J lost 8 bases, V lost 5 bases, and 3 bases had no gene match. In germline, CDR1 is DFQATT, CDR2 SNEGSKA (reference sequence). This CDR3 has 11 residues. In DNA form, the CDR3 reads TGCAGTGCTCCCCTAGCGGACATTCAGTACTTC. Amino acids: CSAPLADIQYF.

This chain uses TRBV5-1 with TRBJ1-3; D remains unclear. The germline CDR1 and CDR2 sequences are SGHRS and YFSETQ. The CDR3 totals 14 residues. V gave up 4 bases and J gave up 2 bases, with 10 bases separating them. The CDR3: CASSPDAAGNTIYF. The DNA of the CDR3 is TGCGCCAGCAGCCCCGACGCGGCTGGAAACACCATATATTTT.

The chain uses TRBV7-6 and TRBJ2-7, with a tentative D call TRBD2 (6 bases). The CDR3 spans 13 residues. Between the trimmed V and J ends, which lost 4 bases and 9 bases, there was a span of 16 bases. Germline loops: CDR1 SGHVS, CDR2 FNYEAQ. CDR3 sequence: CASSSIGEATQYF. The DNA for the CDR3 is TGTGCCAGCAGCTCAATTGGGGAGGCGACGCAGTACTTC.

This chain links TRBV9 with TRBJ1-1; weak D call: TRBD1 (5 bases). Looked up from germline, CDR1 is SGDLS and CDR2 is YYNGEE. V dropped 0 bases and J dropped 1 base, with 16 bases sitting between them. This CDR3 region has 17 residues. The CDR3 loop reads CASSVGARVVGNTEAFF. The CDR3 DNA sequence: TGTGCCAGCAGCGTAGGTGCCAGGGTGGTTGGGAACACTGAAGCTTTCTTT.

J is TRBJ1-1 and V is TRBV6-6; 8 nucleotides match TRBD1. CDR3 size: 16 residues. CDR1 and CDR2 (germline): MNHNY, SVGAGI (reference sequence). V shed 5 bases, J shed 1 base, and the junction held 9 bases outside the gene matches. CDR3 in amino acids: CASSPARDRKNTEAFF. CDR3 coding DNA: TGTGCCAGCAGTCCAGCACGGGACAGGAAGAACACTGAAGCTTTCTTT.

The gene calls are TRBV2 and TRBJ2-7, with TRBD2 identical over 11 bases. The CDR3 runs 16 residues. V trimming: 6 bases; J trimming: 7 bases; junction bases outside the gene matches: 14. Germline values: CDR1 SNHLY, CDR2 FYNNEI. The CDR3 is CASSGTSGTGSEEQYF. CDR3 in DNA: TGTGCCAGCAGCGGGACTAGCGGCACGGGTTCAGAAGAGCAGTACTTC. Combining the CDR3 with reference TRBV2 and TRBJ2-7 gives the whole variable domain EPEVTQTPSHQVTQMGQEVILRCVPISNHLYFYWYRQILGQKVEFLVSFYNNEISEKSEIFDDQFSVERPDGSNFTLKIRSTKLEDSAMYFCASSGTSGTGSEEQYFGPGTRLTVT.

This clone was counted once. J is TRBJ2-7 and V is TRBV10-1; tentatively, D is TRBD2 (6 bases). The CDR3 is made up of 16 amino acids. The V end was cut by 7 bases, the J end by 0 bases, with 19 bases between. The germline V gene encodes CDR1 WNHNN and CDR2 SYGVQD (reference sequence). In nucleotides, the CDR3 is TGCGCCAGCACCGAATTGTTGCGGGACCACTCCTACGAGCAGTACTTC. This translates into CASTELLRDHSYEQYF.

This sequence joins TRBV7-2 and TRBJ2-1, with 8 bases fitting TRBD2. CDR1 SGHTA and CDR2 FQGNSA come from the germline V gene. The V and J ends lost 4 bases and 0 bases, in that order; junction bases with no gene match: 14. This CDR3 contains 19 residues. The CDR3 coding sequence is TGTGCCAGCAGCTCCCCGGGGGGGGCTCGCGGGAGCTCCTACAATGAGCAGTTCTTC. Translated, it gives CASSSPGGARGSSYNEQFF.

The V gene is TRBV27, the J gene TRBJ1-1, with TRBD1 identical over 8 bases. Germline values: CDR1 MNHEY, CDR2 SMNVEV (reference sequence). The CDR3 extends over 14 amino acids. J lost 1 base, V lost 3 bases, and 1 base had no gene match. The CDR3 nucleotides are TGTGCCAGCAGTTTCGACAGGGGGAACACTGAAGCTTTCTTT. This gives the protein CASSFDRGNTEAFF.

To note about this clone: The junction shows a germline mismatch at one end, possibly a read error. This chain uses TRBV25-1 with TRBJ2-3, with 10 positions matching TRBD2. Germline CDR1 and CDR2: MGHDK and SYGVNS. This CDR3 contains 16 residues. CDR3 DNA sequence: TGTGCCAGTAGTGCGGGACTAGCGTCTAGCACAGATACGCAGTATTTT. Translating it yields CASSAGLASSTDTQYF.

This clone occurred a few times. V is TRBV19 and J is TRBJ2-2; 8 bases fit TRBD1. V shed 8 bases, J shed 1 base, and the junction held 6 bases outside the gene matches. The V gene's germline CDR1 is LNHDA and CDR2 SQIVND (reference sequence). The CDR3 extends over 15 amino acids. Here the CDR3 reads CASEGTGWNTGELFF. The CDR3 DNA follows: TGTGCCAGTGAAGGGACAGGATGGAACACCGGGGAGCTGTTTTTT.

The chain couples TRBV7-9 to TRBJ1-2; no clear D gene. Germline lookup yields CDR1 SEHNR and CDR2 FQNEAQ (reference sequence). The length of the CDR3 is 12 residues. Trimming removed 1 base from V and 6 bases from J, with 6 bases in between. The CDR3 loop reads CASSLGANGYTF. CDR3 sequence (DNA): TGTGCCAGCAGCTTAGGGGCCAATGGCTACACCTTC. Complete variable domain (other parts from reference TRBV7-9 and TRBJ1-2): DTGVSQNPRHKITKRGQNVTFRCDPISEHNRLYWYRQTLGQGPEFLTYFQNEAQLEKSRLLSDRFSAERPKGSFSTLEIQRTEQGDSAMYLCASSLGANGYTFGSGTRLTVV.

This clone was recorded only once. The chain couples TRBV5-1 to TRBJ2-2; 8 positions agree with TRBD2. The V segment lost 0 bases and the J segment 3 bases; nucleotides outside the gene matches: 7. The CDR3 is made up of 17 amino acids. Germline lookup yields CDR1 SGHRS and CDR2 YFSETQ. The CDR3 region is CASSLVSLADYTGELFF. In DNA form, the CDR3 reads TGCGCCAGCAGCTTGGTGTCACTAGCGGACTACACCGGGGAGCTGTTTTTT. Drawing the rest from reference TRBV5-1 and TRBJ2-2, the complete variable domain is KAGVTQTPRYLIKTRGQQVTLSCSPISGHRSVSWYQQTPGQGLQFLFEYFSETQRNKGNFPGRFSGRQFSNSRSEMNVSTLELGDSALYLCASSLVSLADYTGELFFGEGSRLTVL.

The gene calls are TRBV10-3 and TRBJ1-5; the match to TRBD1 covers 8 bases. CDR1 and CDR2 (germline): ENHRY, SYGVKD. With 6 bases clipped from V and 2 bases from J, the junction kept 0 bases outside the gene matches. This CDR3 is built from 13 residues. The CDR3 DNA sequence: TGTGCCATCAGGGGACAGGGCAATCAGCCCCAGCATTTT. It translates to CAIRGQGNQPQHF.

The chain carries TRBV10-3 and TRBJ2-2; 15 nucleotides line up with TRBD2. The trim removed 6 bases at V and 4 bases at J, leaving 6 bases unmatched. In germline, CDR1 is ENHRY, CDR2 SYGVKD. This CDR3 region has 17 residues. CDR3 sequence reads: CAISGLAGGPGTGELFF. Here the CDR3 DNA reads TGTGCCATCAGCGGACTAGCGGGAGGGCCGGGCACCGGGGAGCTGTTTTTT.

This clone was seen only once. The chain couples TRBV7-2 to TRBJ2-7, with TRBD2 matching 11 bases. Losses at the gene ends were 5 bases for V and 4 bases for J; bases not matched to a gene: 4. The CDR3 has 14 amino acids. The germline CDR1 and CDR2 sequences are SGHTA and FQGNSA. CDR3: CASSRLAGFYEQYF. The CDR3 region has the DNA TGTGCCAGCAGCCGACTAGCGGGGTTTTACGAGCAGTACTTC.

The chain carries TRBV30 and TRBJ1-2, with 9 bases lining up with TRBD1. Germline V CDR1 and CDR2: GTSNPN, SVGIG (reference sequence). Trimming cost V 0 bases and J 2 bases; bases outside gene matches: 4. This CDR3 is 15 amino acids long. The CDR3, as DNA: TGTGCCTGGAGTGTACAGGGGGCAAGCAACTATGGCTACACCTTC. Translating gives CAWSVQGASNYGYTF. Using reference TRBV30 and TRBJ1-2 for the parts outside the CDR3, the full variable domain is SQTIHQWPATLVQPVGSPLSLECTVEGTSNPNLYWYRQAAGRGLQLLFYSVGIGQISSEVPQNLSASRPQDRQFILSSKKLLLSDSGFYLCAWSVQGASNYGYTFGSGTRLTVV.

The rearrangement links TRBV27 to TRBJ1-2; maybe TRBD1 (6 bases). CDR1 is MNHEY, CDR2 SMNVEV, per germline (reference sequence). This CDR3 region has 14 residues. The germline V and J ends were trimmed by 2 bases and 5 bases, with 12 bases remaining between them. In DNA form, the CDR3 reads TGTGCCAGCAGTTTAAAGGGGGTGCGGTATGGCTACACCTTC. It codes for CASSLKGVRYGYTF.

This sequence joins TRBV9 and TRBJ2-3; possibly TRBD2 for D (6 bases). The CDR3 runs 16 residues. Trimming pared 0 bases from V and 3 bases from J, leaving 14 bases between. Germline CDR1 and CDR2: SGDLS and YYNGEE. The CDR3 reads CASSVGAAGWTDTQYF. CDR3 coding DNA: TGTGCCAGCAGCGTAGGGGCAGCGGGTTGGACAGATACGCAGTATTTT.

CDR3 sequence reads: CASSWGTENEQFF. For the CDR3, the DNA is TGTGCCAGCAGTTGGGGGACGGAGAATGAGCAGTTCTTC. V gene TRBV6-5 combines with J gene TRBJ2-1, with D perhaps TRBD1 or TRBD2 (5 bases each). V lost 4 bases and J lost 7, with 11 bases in between. The CDR3 sequence is 13 residues long. Germline CDR1 and CDR2: MNHEY and SVGAGI.

The gene calls are TRBV7-9 and TRBJ1-6; TRBD1 matches at 8 bases. The CDR3 consists of 12 residues. Germline V gene lookup returns CDR1 SEHNR and CDR2 FQNEAQ (reference sequence). Trimming removed 5 bases from V and 15 bases from J; junction bases left unmatched: 6. The CDR3 DNA reads as TGTGCCAGCAGCCTGGAGGACAGGGACCTCCACTTT. This gives the protein CASSLEDRDLHF.